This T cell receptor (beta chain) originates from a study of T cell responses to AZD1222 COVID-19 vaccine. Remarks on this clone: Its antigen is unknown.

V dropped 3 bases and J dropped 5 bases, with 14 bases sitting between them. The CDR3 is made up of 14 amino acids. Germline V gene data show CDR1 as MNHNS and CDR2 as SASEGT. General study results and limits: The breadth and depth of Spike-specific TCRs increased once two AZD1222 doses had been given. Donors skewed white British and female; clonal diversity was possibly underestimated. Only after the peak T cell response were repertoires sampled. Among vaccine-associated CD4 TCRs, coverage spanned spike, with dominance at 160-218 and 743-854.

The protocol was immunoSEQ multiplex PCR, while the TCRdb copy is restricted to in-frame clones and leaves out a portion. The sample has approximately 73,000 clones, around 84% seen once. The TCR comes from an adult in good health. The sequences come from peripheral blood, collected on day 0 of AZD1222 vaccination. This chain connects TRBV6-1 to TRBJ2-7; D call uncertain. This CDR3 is CASSDRWTGDEQYF. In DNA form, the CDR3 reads TGTGCCAGCAGTGACAGGTGGACCGGAGACGAGCAGTACTTC.